These 20 T cell receptor beta chains came from one sample sequenced in a study of cytomegalovirus exposure and HLA in healthy donors. This table comes from immunoSEQ multiplex PCR, and its TCRdb copy is limited to in-frame clones, with some not included. The table includes some 170,000 clones, around four fifths detected once. Sequences were obtained from PBMCs. Receptors originate from a man aged 25 to 40 in good health and CMV-seropositive.

The genes are TRBV4-3 and TRBJ2-7; a weak D match, TRBD1 (5 bases). Trimming took off 0 bases at V and 5 bases at J, with 14 bases between the two ends. Germline CDR1 LGHNA, CDR2 YSLEER. The CDR3 has 15 residues. The CDR3 coding sequence is TGCGCCAGCAGCCAAGAAGGCAGGGTCTTCGACGAGCAGTACTTC. Protein sequence: CASSQEGRVFDEQYF.

In this sample, this clone turned up a few times. The V and J genes are TRBV7-2 and TRBJ1-1; D is possibly TRBD1 (5 bases). This CDR3 contains 13 residues. Germline CDR1 reads SGHTA; CDR2 reads FQGNSA. V lost 1 base and J lost 5, with 8 bases in between. The CDR3 DNA sequence: TGTGCCAGCAGCTTAGGGGGGGGGACTGAAGCTTTCTTT. Its protein product is CASSLGGGTEAFF. Using reference TRBV7-2 and TRBJ1-1 for the parts outside the CDR3, the full variable domain is GAGVSQSPSNKVTEKGKDVELRCDPISGHTALYWYRQSLGQGLEFLIYFQGNSAPDKSGLPSDRFSAERTGGSVSTLTIQRTQQEDSAVYLCASSLGGGTEAFFGQGTRLTVV.

This clone was counted a single time. The J gene is TRBJ2-5, the V gene TRBV27; maybe TRBD1 (6 bases). Germline CDR1 MNHEY, CDR2 SMNVEV (reference sequence). V was clipped by 0 bases and J by 5 bases, with 16 bases between them. The CDR3 consists of 16 residues. Here the CDR3 reads CASSLSRGTGRETQYF. The CDR3 region has the DNA TGTGCCAGCAGTTTATCTAGGGGAACAGGGCGGGAGACCCAGTACTTC.

This clone appeared a single time. V is TRBV27 and J is TRBJ2-5, with TRBD2 identical over 9 bases. The CDR3 runs to 17 residues. In germline, CDR1 is MNHEY, CDR2 SMNVEV (reference sequence). J was trimmed by 5 bases and V by 2 bases; bases with no gene match: 12. The CDR3 DNA reads as TGTGCCAGCAGTTTAGGGCTTAGCGGGGGCCTGGGGGAGACCCAGTACTTC. It encodes CASSLGLSGGLGETQYF.

This clone came up a few times. This chain connects TRBV7-9 to TRBJ1-2, with 10 bases that match TRBD1. Germline lookup yields CDR1 SEHNR and CDR2 FQNEAQ (reference sequence). J lost 5 bases, V lost 4 bases, and 4 bases had no gene match. CDR3 length equals 14 residues. DNA of the CDR3: TGTGCCAGCAGCTCCGGGACAGGGGCGTATGGCTACACCTTC. It specifies CASSSGTGAYGYTF.

The chain combines TRBV30 with TRBJ2-1; 9 positions agree with TRBD1. The junction had 24 bases not matched to a gene; V was cut back by 3 bases and J by 15 bases. Germline lookup yields CDR1 GTSNPN and CDR2 SVGIG (reference sequence). The CDR3 consists of 17 residues. As DNA, the CDR3 is TGTGCCTGGAGGGACAGGGGAAACTACATCAATACCCTACACTCGTTCTTC. It codes for CAWRDRGNYINTLHSFF.

V is TRBV18 and J is TRBJ2-3; TRBD2 aligns across 14 bases. V dropped 3 bases and J dropped 2; count of bases not matched to a gene: 4. CDR3 length: 17 residues. Germline V gene lookup returns CDR1 KGHSH and CDR2 LQKENI. In nucleotides, the CDR3 is TGTGCCAGCTCACCTCGACTAGCGGGGGGGTCCACAGATACGCAGTATTTT. Encoded protein: CASSPRLAGGSTDTQYF.

The chain is built from TRBV4-1 and TRBJ2-2, with a possible D match to TRBD2 (6 bases). This CDR3 region has 17 residues. Trimming took 4 bases from V and 1 from J, leaving 16 bases between them. Germline CDR1 and CDR2: MGHRA and YSYEKL. The chain's CDR3 is CASSRLGRGRNTGELFF. DNA of the CDR3: TGCGCCAGCAGCCGCCTAGGGCGGGGACGGAACACCGGGGAGCTGTTTTTT.

This clone was seen just once. The chain couples TRBV19 to TRBJ2-7, with 13 positions matching TRBD2. V lost 5 bases, J lost 1 base, and 2 bases stayed unmatched. The CDR3 contains 15 residues. The germline CDR1 and CDR2 sequences are LNHDA and SQIVND (reference sequence). CDR3 bases: TGTGCCAGTAGTTGGGGACTAGCGGGATCCTACGAGCAGTACTTC. Encoded protein: CASSWGLAGSYEQYF.

The genes are TRBV18 and TRBJ1-1, with 7 bases matching TRBD1. Germline assignment: CDR1 KGHSH and CDR2 LQKENI. V lost 5 bases to trimming and J lost 4 bases; unmatched junction nucleotides: 10. This CDR3 is 15 amino acids long. The CDR3 DNA reads TGTGCCAGCTCAGAAGGGGGCCTATGGAGCACTGAAGCTTTCTTT. Protein sequence: CASSEGGLWSTEAFF.

The chain links TRBV27 to TRBJ1-1; 7 bases are shared with TRBD1. This CDR3 is built from 14 residues. CDR1 and CDR2 (germline): MNHEY, SMNVEV (reference sequence). The J segment lost 0 bases and the V segment lost 4 bases, leaving 2 bases of the junction unmatched. The CDR3 is CASSWTGLNTEAFF. The DNA for the CDR3 is TGTGCCAGCAGTTGGACAGGCCTGAACACTGAAGCTTTCTTT.

This clone was counted once. The chain is built from TRBV2 and TRBJ2-7, with 7 positions matching TRBD1. CDR1 is SNHLY and CDR2 is FYNNEI in the germline V gene. The trim removed 6 bases at V and 0 bases at J, leaving 8 bases unmatched. This CDR3 comprises 15 residues. The CDR3 region has the DNA TGTGCCAGCAGGATGCAGGGGGTTAGCTCCTACGAGCAGTACTTC. This codes for CASRMQGVSSYEQYF.

The chain employs TRBV27 and TRBJ2-1; perhaps TRBD1 as D (5 bases). V was shortened by 4 bases and J by 1 base, with 17 bases between the two germline ends. The germline V gene has CDR1 MNHEY and CDR2 SMNVEV (reference sequence). The CDR3 covers 17 residues. The CDR3 region has the DNA TGTGCCAGCAGTTCGCCCCAGGGCCTCCATTCCTACAATGAGCAGTTCTTC. As protein: CASSSPQGLHSYNEQFF.

Points on this clone: One end of the junction fails to match germline, which may point to a read error. The V call is TRBV7-7, the J call TRBJ1-4, with a tentative D call TRBD1 (5 bases). The CDR3 runs 13 residues. The germline V gene encodes CDR1 SSHAT and CDR2 FNYEAQ (reference sequence). DNA for the CDR3: TGTGCTAGCAGCGCCTCCCAGGGAGAAAAACTGTTTTTT. This sequence encodes CASSASQGEKLFF.

V is TRBV11-2 and J is TRBJ2-2, with 12 positions matching TRBD2. Germline V gene data show CDR1 as SGHAT and CDR2 as FQNNGV. The junction had 7 bases not matched to a gene; V was cut back by 5 bases and J by 6 bases. The CDR3 has 16 residues. The CDR3 DNA is TGTGCCAGCAGCCTAACTAGCGGGGGGATGGCCGGGGAGCTGTTTTTT. It specifies CASSLTSGGMAGELFF.

This clone was seen just once. The chain recombines TRBV27 with TRBJ2-1, with D possibly TRBD2 on 5 matching bases. This CDR3 contains 15 residues. The V end was cut by 6 bases, the J end by 5 bases, with 17 bases between. The germline gives CDR1 MNHEY, CDR2 SMNVEV (reference sequence). Here the CDR3 reads CASSFVASPNNEQFF. CDR3 sequence (DNA): TGTGCCAGCAGCTTCGTGGCTAGCCCCAACAATGAGCAGTTCTTC.

The chain recombines TRBV7-2 with TRBJ2-1, with TRBD2 matching over 11 bases. The V gene end was trimmed by 0 bases and the J gene end by 3 bases; junction bases not matched to a gene: 1. This CDR3 has 16 residues. Germline V gene sequence: CDR1 SGHTA, CDR2 FQGNSA. Here the CDR3 reads CASSLATSGDYNEQFF. For the CDR3, the DNA is TGTGCCAGCAGCTTAGCGACTAGCGGGGACTACAATGAGCAGTTCTTC. Full variable domain (missing parts from reference TRBV7-2 and TRBJ2-1): GAGVSQSPSNKVTEKGKDVELRCDPISGHTALYWYRQSLGQGLEFLIYFQGNSAPDKSGLPSDRFSAERTGGSVSTLTIQRTQQEDSAVYLCASSLATSGDYNEQFFGPGTRLTVL.

V gene TRBV18 combines with J gene TRBJ2-7, with TRBD1 identical over 11 bases. After removal of 5 bases from V and 10 bases from J, the junction contained 19 bases not matched to a gene. There are 17 residues in the CDR3. Germline assignment: CDR1 KGHSH and CDR2 LQKENI. The CDR3 is CASSSAPGGTGGFIQYF. As DNA, the CDR3 is TGTGCCAGCTCATCAGCCCCCGGGGGGACAGGGGGGTTCATCCAGTACTTC.

The chain carries TRBV27 and TRBJ2-7, with TRBD1 identical over 10 bases. Germline CDR1 and CDR2: MNHEY and SMNVEV (reference sequence). After removal of 5 bases from V and 3 bases from J, the junction contained 4 bases not matched to a gene. This CDR3 contains 14 residues. CDR3 bases: TGTGCCAGCAGTCCGGGACAGGGGATCTACGAGCAGTACTTC. It codes for CASSPGQGIYEQYF.

V usage is TRBV7-6 and J usage is TRBJ1-4; D uncertain. Germline V CDR1 and CDR2: SGHVS, FNYEAQ. The CDR3 is made up of 14 amino acids. V shed 2 bases and J shed 4 bases, with 8 bases lying between them. The CDR3 nucleotides are TGTGCCAGCAGCTTATCCAGGAATAATGAAAAACTGTTTTTT. Its translation is CASSLSRNNEKLFF.